The sequence of this T cell receptor (beta chain) was determined in a study of cytomegalovirus exposure and HLA in healthy donors. Findings and limits, study-wide: As a later analysis showed, a missense DCLRE1C variant was linked to trimming of TCR beta V- and J-genes. TRBV6-2, TRBV6-3 and other indistinguishable V segments were excluded. TCR beta sequences reportedly predicted the HLA-A and HLA-B alleles of most subjects accurately. It emerged from a later analysis that several of the most significant clusters appeared to be linked to common viral pathogens.

As for this clone: Its target is unknown.

Germline CDR1 is SGHDN and CDR2 is FVKESK. The CDR3 extends over 15 amino acids. The V gene lost 4 bases and the J gene lost 0 bases, with 10 bases spanning the gap. PCR primers comprised 60 Vbeta and 13 Jbeta primers. The table came from immunoSEQ multiplex PCR; TCRdb's copy has only in-frame clones and leaves some out. The sample yields about 150,000 clones, more than 75% seen once. The sequence was obtained from a woman aged 18-29 years in good health and CMV-seronegative. The chain joins TRBV14 to TRBJ2-4, with no clear D. Sample: PBMCs. The CDR3 protein is CASSPGGVAKNIQYF. CDR3 DNA: TGTGCCAGCAGCCCTGGCGGAGTAGCCAAAAACATTCAGTACTTC. Variable domain in full (rest from reference TRBV14 and TRBJ2-4): EAGVTQFPSHSVIEKGQTVTLRCDPISGHDNLYWYRRVMGKEIKFLLHFVKESKQDESGMPNNRFLAERTGGTYSTLKVQPAELEDSGVYFCASSPGGVAKNIQYFGAGTRLSVL.